The source of this TCR beta chain is a study of T cell changes during pregnancy in multiple sclerosis. This CDR3 comprises 14 residues. Trimming cost V 5 bases and J 8 bases; bases outside gene matches: 8. Germline V gene lookup returns CDR1 SGHRS and CDR2 YFSETQ. Some clones are missing from TCRdb's copy, which holds only in-frame ones; the method was immunoSEQ multiplex PCR. The sample shows about 62,000 clones, about 89% of them seen only once. The sequencing used peripheral blood, collected in the first trimester of pregnancy. This rearrangement joins TRBV5-1 to TRBJ2-1; 9 bases are shared with TRBD2. The receptor comes from a female donor with multiple sclerosis, enrolled in a pregnancy study. CDR3 in amino acids: CASRWGGRGDEQFF. The CDR3 nucleotides are TGCGCCAGCAGATGGGGCGGGAGGGGGGATGAGCAGTTCTTC. The full variable domain, in which reference TRBV5-1 and TRBJ2-1 provide the parts outside the CDR3, is KAGVTQTPRYLIKTRGQQVTLSCSPISGHRSVSWYQQTPGQGLQFLFEYFSETQRNKGNFPGRFSGRQFSNSRSEMNVSTLELGDSALYLCASRWGGRGDEQFFGPGTRLTVL.